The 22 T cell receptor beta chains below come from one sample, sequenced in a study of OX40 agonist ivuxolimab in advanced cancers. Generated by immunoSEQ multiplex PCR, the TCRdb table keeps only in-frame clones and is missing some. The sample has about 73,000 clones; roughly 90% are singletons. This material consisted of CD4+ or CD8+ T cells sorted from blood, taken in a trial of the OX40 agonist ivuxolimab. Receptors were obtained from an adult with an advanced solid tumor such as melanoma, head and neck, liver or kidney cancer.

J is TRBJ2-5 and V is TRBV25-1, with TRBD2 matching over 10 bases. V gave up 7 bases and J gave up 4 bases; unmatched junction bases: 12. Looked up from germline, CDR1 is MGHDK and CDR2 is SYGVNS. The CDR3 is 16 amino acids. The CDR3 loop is CASKSSGAGGLETQYF. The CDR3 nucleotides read TGTGCCAGCAAATCTAGCGGAGCGGGAGGGTTAGAGACCCAGTACTTC.

The CDR3 reads CASGSGGVNTEAFF. CDR3 in DNA: TGTGCCAGTGGGAGCGGGGGGGTGAACACTGAAGCTTTCTTT. The gene calls are TRBV19 and TRBJ1-1, with D perhaps matching TRBD1 (5 bases). Germline CDR1 and CDR2: LNHDA and SQIVND (reference sequence). Between the trimmed V and J ends, which lost 8 bases and 0 bases, there was a span of 13 bases. The CDR3 is 14 residues long.

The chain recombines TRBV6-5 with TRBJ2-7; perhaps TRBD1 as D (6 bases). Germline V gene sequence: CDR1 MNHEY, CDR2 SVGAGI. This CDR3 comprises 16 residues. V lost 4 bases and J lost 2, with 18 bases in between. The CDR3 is CASSSLLAGAPYEQYF. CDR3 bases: TGTGCCAGCAGTTCTCTACTGGCAGGGGCTCCCTACGAGCAGTACTTC.

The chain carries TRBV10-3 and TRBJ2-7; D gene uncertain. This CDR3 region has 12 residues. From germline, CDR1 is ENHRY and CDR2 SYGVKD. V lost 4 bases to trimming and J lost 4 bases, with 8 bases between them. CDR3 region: CAISGESYEQYF. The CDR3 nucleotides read TGTGCCATCAGTGGAGAGTCTTACGAGCAGTACTTC.

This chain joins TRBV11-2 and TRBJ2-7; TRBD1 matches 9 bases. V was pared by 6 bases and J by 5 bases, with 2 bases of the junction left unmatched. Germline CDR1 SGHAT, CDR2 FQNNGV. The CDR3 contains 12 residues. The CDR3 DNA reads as TGTGCCAGCAGACGGGACAGGGACGAGCAGTACTTC. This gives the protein CASRRDRDEQYF.

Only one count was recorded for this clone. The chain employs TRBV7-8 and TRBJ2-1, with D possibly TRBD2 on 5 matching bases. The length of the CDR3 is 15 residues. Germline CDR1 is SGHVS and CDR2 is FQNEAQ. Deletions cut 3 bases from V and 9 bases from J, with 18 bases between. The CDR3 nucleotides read TGTGCCAGCAGCTTGGGGAATTCTAAGGGAGTTGAGCAGTTCTTC. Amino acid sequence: CASSLGNSKGVEQFF.

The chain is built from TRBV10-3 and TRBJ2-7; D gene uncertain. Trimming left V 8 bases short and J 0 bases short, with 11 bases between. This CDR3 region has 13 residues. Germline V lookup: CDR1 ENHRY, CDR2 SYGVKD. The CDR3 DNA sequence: TGTGCCATCGCTTCCGCCGACTCCTACGAGCAGTACTTC. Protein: CAIASADSYEQYF.

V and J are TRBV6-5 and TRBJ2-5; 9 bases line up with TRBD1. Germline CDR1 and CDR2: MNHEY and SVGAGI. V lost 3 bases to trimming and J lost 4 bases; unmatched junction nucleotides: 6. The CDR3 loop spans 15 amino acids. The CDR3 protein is CASSYGTGHGETQYF. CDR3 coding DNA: TGTGCCAGCAGTTATGGGACAGGGCATGGAGAGACCCAGTACTTC.

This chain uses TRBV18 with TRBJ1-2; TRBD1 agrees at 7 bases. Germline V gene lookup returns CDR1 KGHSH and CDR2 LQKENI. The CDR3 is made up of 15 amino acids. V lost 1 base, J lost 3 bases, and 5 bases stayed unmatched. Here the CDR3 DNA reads TGTGCCAGCTCACCACGGACAGGAGAGGACTATGGCTACACCTTC. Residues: CASSPRTGEDYGYTF.

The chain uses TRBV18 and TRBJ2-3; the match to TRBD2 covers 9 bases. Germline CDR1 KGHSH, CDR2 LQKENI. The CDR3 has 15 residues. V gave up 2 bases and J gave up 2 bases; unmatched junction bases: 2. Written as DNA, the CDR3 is TGTGCCAGCTCACCAGGACTAGCGAACACAGATACGCAGTATTTT. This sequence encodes CASSPGLANTDTQYF.

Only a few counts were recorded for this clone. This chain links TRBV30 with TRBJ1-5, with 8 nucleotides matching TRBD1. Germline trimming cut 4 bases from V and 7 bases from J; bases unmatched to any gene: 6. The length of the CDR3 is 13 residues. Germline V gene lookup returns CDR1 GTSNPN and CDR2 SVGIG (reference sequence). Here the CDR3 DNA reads TGTGCCTGGACAGACAGGGGCGGCCAGCCCCAGCATTTT. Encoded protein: CAWTDRGGQPQHF.

CDR3 nucleotide sequence: TGTGCCAGCTCACCAATCAGCGGGAAGTCCAATGAGCAGTTCTTC. As protein: CASSPISGKSNEQFF. This rearrangement joins TRBV18 to TRBJ2-1; 7 bases fit TRBD2. The CDR3 contains 15 residues. V dropped 2 bases and J dropped 6; count of bases not matched to a gene: 7. Germline lookup yields CDR1 KGHSH and CDR2 LQKENI.

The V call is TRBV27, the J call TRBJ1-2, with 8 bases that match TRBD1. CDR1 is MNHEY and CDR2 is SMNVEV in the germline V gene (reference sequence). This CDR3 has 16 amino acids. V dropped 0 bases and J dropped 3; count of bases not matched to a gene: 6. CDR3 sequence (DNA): TGTGCCAGCAGTTTATCTTCAGGGGGCGCTTACTATGGCTACACCTTC. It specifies CASSLSSGGAYYGYTF.

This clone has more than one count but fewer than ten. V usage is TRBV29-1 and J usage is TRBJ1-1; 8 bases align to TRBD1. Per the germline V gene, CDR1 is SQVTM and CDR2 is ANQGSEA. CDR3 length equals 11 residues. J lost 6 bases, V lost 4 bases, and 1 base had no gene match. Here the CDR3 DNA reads TGCAGCGTTGCAGGGGGCTCTGAAGCTTTCTTT. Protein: CSVAGGSEAFF.

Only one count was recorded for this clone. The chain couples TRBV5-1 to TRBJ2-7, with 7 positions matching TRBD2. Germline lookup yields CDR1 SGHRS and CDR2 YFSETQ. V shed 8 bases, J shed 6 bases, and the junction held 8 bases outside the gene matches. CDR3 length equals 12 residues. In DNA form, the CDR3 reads TGCGCCAGTCACGAGCGGGGCTGCGAGCAGTACTTC. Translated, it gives CASHERGCEQYF.

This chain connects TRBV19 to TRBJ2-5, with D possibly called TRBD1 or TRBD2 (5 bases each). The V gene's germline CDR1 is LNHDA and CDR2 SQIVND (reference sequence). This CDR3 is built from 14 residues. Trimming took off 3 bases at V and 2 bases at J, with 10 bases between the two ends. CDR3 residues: CASSMTGRQETQYF. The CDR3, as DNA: TGTGCCAGTAGTATGACGGGACGGCAAGAGACCCAGTACTTC.

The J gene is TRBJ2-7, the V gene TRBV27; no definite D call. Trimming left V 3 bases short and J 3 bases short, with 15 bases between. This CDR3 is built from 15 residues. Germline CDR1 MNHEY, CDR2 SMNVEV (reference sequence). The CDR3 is CASSFSFNSFYEQYF. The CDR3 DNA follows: TGTGCCAGCAGTTTCTCCTTCAATTCGTTCTACGAGCAGTACTTC.

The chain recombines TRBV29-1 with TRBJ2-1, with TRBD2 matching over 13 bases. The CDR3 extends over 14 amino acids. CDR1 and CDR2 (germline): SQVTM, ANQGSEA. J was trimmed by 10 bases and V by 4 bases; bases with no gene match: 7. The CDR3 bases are TGCAGCGTTGGGCGGACTAGCGGGAGAGACGAGCAGTTCTTC. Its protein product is CSVGRTSGRDEQFF.

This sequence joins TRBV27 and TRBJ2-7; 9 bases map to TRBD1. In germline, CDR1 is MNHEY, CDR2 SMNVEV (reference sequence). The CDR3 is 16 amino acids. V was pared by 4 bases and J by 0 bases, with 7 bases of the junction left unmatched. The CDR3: CASSSLGTGSSYEQYF. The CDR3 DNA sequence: TGTGCCAGCAGTTCTCTCGGGACAGGGAGCTCCTACGAGCAGTACTTC.

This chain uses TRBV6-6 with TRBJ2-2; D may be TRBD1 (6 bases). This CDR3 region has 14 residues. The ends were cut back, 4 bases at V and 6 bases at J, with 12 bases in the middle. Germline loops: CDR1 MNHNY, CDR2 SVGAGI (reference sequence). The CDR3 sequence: CASSLGRGAGELFF. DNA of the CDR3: TGTGCCAGCAGTTTAGGCAGGGGAGCCGGGGAGCTGTTTTTT.

The CDR3 coding sequence is TGCGCCAGCAGCTTGGGGACCCCCATTGAGACCCAGTACTTC. Amino acids: CASSLGTPIETQYF. V is TRBV5-1 and J is TRBJ2-5; D gene ambiguous. The V end lost 0 bases, the J end lost 5 bases, and 11 bases lay between the germline ends. There are 14 residues in the CDR3. Per the germline V gene, CDR1 is SGHRS and CDR2 is YFSETQ.

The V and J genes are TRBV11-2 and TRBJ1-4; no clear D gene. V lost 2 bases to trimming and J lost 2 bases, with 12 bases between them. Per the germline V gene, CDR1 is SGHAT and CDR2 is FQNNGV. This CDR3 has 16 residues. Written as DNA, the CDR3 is TGTGCCAGCAGCTTAACCCCCTTCGAGACTAATGAAAAACTGTTTTTT. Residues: CASSLTPFETNEKLFF.